The T cell receptor beta chain under discussion was sequenced for a study of CD8 T cells in Susac syndrome. Both CD4+ and CD8+ T cells were negatively isolated, and TEMRA cells underwent FACS enrichment. The CDR3 sequence is 14 residues long. V lost 7 bases and J lost 10, with 22 bases in between. The V gene's germline CDR1 is LGHNA and CDR2 YSLEER. Roughly 0.5 to 1 ug RNA was reverse transcribed with random hexamers. TCRdb itself ran the immunoSEQ multiplex PCR reads through MiXCR, one entry per CDR3 protein. The table records over 70,000 distinct CDR3 sequences, about 95% of them present only once. The chain recombines TRBV4-3 with TRBJ1-2, with TRBD1 as a possible D gene (6 bases). The sequenced sample was CD8+ T cells from PBMCs. The receptor was isolated from a human donor with Susac syndrome. CDR3 in DNA: TGCGCCAGCACCACCATTCCAGGGGCCCTGGACTACACCTTC. Protein product: CASTTIPGALDYTF.